Listed below are T cell receptor beta chains from one sample, sequenced in a study of patients and donors after allogeneic stem cell transplantation. Each CDR3 protein is one row after TCRdb ran MiXCR on the RT-PCR reads. The sample has about 87,000 distinct CDR3 sequences, around 5% seen once. What was sequenced was blood, either unsorted or a sorted T cell fraction (not recorded which). The receptors derive from a human donor who was either an allogeneic HSCT recipient or a stem cell or donor lymphocyte infusion donor (not recorded which). It is not recorded whose cells these are; they may come from a transplant donor. Each CDR3 is given with its conserved first and last residue. D genes are given only for firm matches. Not every row has a clone size; where given, it reads once, few, many or a size class.

clone size: many; D gene: -; J gene: TRBJ1-6; V gene: TRBV2; CDR3 DNA: TGTGCCAGCAGTAAAAATGGGGGTTCACCCCTCCACTTT; CDR3 protein: CASSKNGGSPLHF
clone size: many; D gene: TRBD2; J gene: TRBJ2-1; V gene: TRBV7-8; CDR3 DNA: TGTGCCAGCAGCTTAGGAGCCGGGACTAGCGGGAGGGATGAGCAGTTCTTC; CDR3 protein: CASSLGAGTSGRDEQFF
clone size: many; D gene: TRBD1; J gene: TRBJ1-4; V gene: TRBV2; CDR3 DNA: TGTGCCAGTACGACAGGGAGGAATGAAAAACTGTTTTTT; CDR3 protein: CASTTGRNEKLFF
clone size: many; D gene: TRBD1; J gene: TRBJ1-2; V gene: TRBV7-2; CDR3 DNA: TGTGCCAGCTCCCGGGACAGGAGGTCTGGCTACACCTTC; CDR3 protein: CASSRDRRSGYTF
clone size: many; D gene: TRBD1; J gene: TRBJ2-7; V gene: TRBV12-3/TRBV12-4; CDR3 DNA: TGTGCCAGCAGTAGGACAGGAGCCCCCTACGAGCAGTACTTC; CDR3 protein: CASSRTGAPYEQYF
clone size: many; D gene: TRBD1; J gene: TRBJ2-5; V gene: TRBV10-3; CDR3 DNA: TGTGCCATCAGCTCGGGACAGGGGTTAGAGACCCAGTACTTC; CDR3 protein: CAISSGQGLETQYF
clone size: -; D gene: -; J gene: TRBJ2-1; V gene: TRBV14; CDR3 DNA: TGTGCCAGCAGCCAAGGTGGCTGGAGCTCCTACAATGAGCAGTTCTTC; CDR3 protein: CASSQGGWSSYNEQFF
clone size: many; D gene: -; J gene: TRBJ2-5; V gene: TRBV20-1; CDR3 DNA: TGCAGTAAGACGGACTACCAAAAACAGACCCAGTACTTC; CDR3 protein: CSKTDYQKQTQYF
clone size: many; D gene: TRBD1; J gene: TRBJ2-3; V gene: TRBV5-1; CDR3 DNA: TGCGCCAGCATGGGCGAGGGGGCGAGCACAGATACGCAGTATTTT; CDR3 protein: CASMGEGASTDTQYF
clone size: many; D gene: TRBD2; J gene: TRBJ2-3; V gene: TRBV5-6; CDR3 DNA: TGTGCCAGCAGCTTTAGCGGGAGGAGTACGCAGTATTTT; CDR3 protein: CASSFSGRSTQYF
clone size: many; D gene: TRBD2; J gene: TRBJ2-5; V gene: TRBV7-8; CDR3 DNA: TGTGCCAGCAGCCAATCTCTCCGACTAGCGGGGGGGAAAGAGACCCAGTACTTC; CDR3 protein: CASSQSLRLAGGKETQYF
clone size: -; D gene: -; J gene: TRBJ2-3; V gene: TRBV9; CDR3 DNA: TGTGCCAGCAGCGTAGGGAATTCGGGCCGAACAGATACGCAGTATTTT; CDR3 protein: CASSVGNSGRTDTQYF
clone size: many; D gene: TRBD1; J gene: TRBJ2-5; V gene: TRBV25-1; CDR3 DNA: TGTGCCAGTCGGAGGACAGGGTGGCAAGAGACCCAGTACTTC; CDR3 protein: CASRRTGWQETQYF
clone size: medium-sized; D gene: -; J gene: TRBJ2-7; V gene: TRBV20-1; CDR3 DNA: TGCAGTGCTAGGGGCGTGACACGGGACGGAGAGCAGTACTTC; CDR3 protein: CSARGVTRDGEQYF
clone size: -; D gene: -; J gene: TRBJ2-7; V gene: TRBV20-1; CDR3 DNA: TGCAGTGCTGCCAAGTCCTACGAGCAGTACTTC; CDR3 protein: CSAAKSYEQYF
clone size: many; D gene: -; J gene: TRBJ2-4; V gene: TRBV28; CDR3 DNA: TGTGCCAGCAGTTCTCTCGTGCTCCGAACAGCTGAGATTTATCTAGCCAAAAACATTCAGTACTTC; CDR3 protein: CASSSLVLRTAEIYLAKNIQYF
clone size: many; D gene: -; J gene: TRBJ2-3; V gene: TRBV14; CDR3 DNA: TGTGCCAGCAGCCAAGCTATCGGGACTAGCACAGATACGCAGTATTTT; CDR3 protein: CASSQAIGTSTDTQYF
clone size: many; D gene: -; J gene: TRBJ2-2; V gene: TRBV5-1; CDR3 DNA: TGCGCCAGCAGCTTGGGGGGCGCAGGATTAACCGGGGAGCTGTTTTTT; CDR3 protein: CASSLGGAGLTGELFF
clone size: many; D gene: -; J gene: TRBJ1-2; V gene: TRBV28; CDR3 DNA: TGTGCCAGCGGTAGTGGCTACACCTTC; CDR3 protein: CASGSGYTF
clone size: -; D gene: -; J gene: TRBJ1-2; V gene: TRBV11-2; CDR3 DNA: TGTGCCAGCAGCCCGGGACCGATTAATGGCTACACCTTC; CDR3 protein: CASSPGPINGYTF
clone size: many; D gene: TRBD1; J gene: TRBJ2-3; V gene: TRBV11-3; CDR3 DNA: TGTGCCAGCAGCCTCGGGACAGGGCCCACAGATACGCAGTATTTT; CDR3 protein: CASSLGTGPTDTQYF
clone size: many; D gene: -; J gene: TRBJ2-1; V gene: TRBV7-8; CDR3 DNA: TGTGCCAGCAGCTTAGCGGGGACAAACAATGAGCAGTTCTTC; CDR3 protein: CASSLAGTNNEQFF
clone size: many; D gene: -; J gene: TRBJ2-7; V gene: TRBV2; CDR3 DNA: TGTGCCAGCAGTGCGAGCCTTCCGGACGAGCAGTACTTC; CDR3 protein: CASSASLPDEQYF
clone size: many; D gene: TRBD1; J gene: TRBJ1-1; V gene: TRBV7-8; CDR3 DNA: TGTGCCAGCAGCACCCGGGACAGCAACACTGAAGCTTTCTTT; CDR3 protein: CASSTRDSNTEAFF
clone size: -; D gene: TRBD1; J gene: TRBJ2-1; V gene: TRBV19; CDR3 DNA: TGTGCCAGTAGTGCCGCGAACAGGGGAGCATACAATGAGCAGTTCTTC; CDR3 protein: CASSAANRGAYNEQFF